The sequence of this T cell receptor (beta chain) was determined in a study of T cell changes during pregnancy in multiple sclerosis. This clone was counted between two and nine times. Generated by immunoSEQ multiplex PCR, the TCRdb table keeps only in-frame clones and is missing some. The sample lists around 49,000 clones, 90% occurring once. The source material was peripheral blood, sampled after pregnancy. The clonotype was recovered from a female donor in good health, enrolled as a control in a pregnancy study.

CDR3 residues: CASSARTGSFYEQYF. The DNA for the CDR3 is TGTGCCAGTAGTGCTCGGACAGGGTCGTTCTACGAGCAGTACTTC. This chain uses TRBV19 with TRBJ2-7; 8 positions match TRBD1. CDR1 and CDR2 from the germline V gene are LNHDA and SQIVND (reference sequence). This CDR3 contains 15 residues. V lost 5 bases and J lost 3; bases outside the gene matches: 9.